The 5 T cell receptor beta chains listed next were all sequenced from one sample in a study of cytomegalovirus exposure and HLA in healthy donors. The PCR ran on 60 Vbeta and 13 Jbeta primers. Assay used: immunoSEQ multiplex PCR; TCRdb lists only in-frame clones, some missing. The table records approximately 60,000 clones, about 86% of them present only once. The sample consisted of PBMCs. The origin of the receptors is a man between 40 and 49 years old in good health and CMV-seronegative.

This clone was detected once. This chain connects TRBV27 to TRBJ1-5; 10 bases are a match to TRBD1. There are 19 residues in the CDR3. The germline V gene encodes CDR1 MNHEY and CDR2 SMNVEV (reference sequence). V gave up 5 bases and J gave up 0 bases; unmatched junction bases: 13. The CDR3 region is CASSPLSRQGAYSNQPQHF. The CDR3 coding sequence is TGTGCCAGCAGTCCACTCAGCCGACAGGGGGCGTATAGCAATCAGCCCCAGCATTTT.

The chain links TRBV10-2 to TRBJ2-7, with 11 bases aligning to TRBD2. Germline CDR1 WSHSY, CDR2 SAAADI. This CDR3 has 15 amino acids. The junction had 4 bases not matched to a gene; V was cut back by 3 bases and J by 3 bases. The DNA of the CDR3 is TGCGCCAGCAGTGACCCTAGCGGGGGGTTCTACGAGCAGTACTTC. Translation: CASSDPSGGFYEQYF.

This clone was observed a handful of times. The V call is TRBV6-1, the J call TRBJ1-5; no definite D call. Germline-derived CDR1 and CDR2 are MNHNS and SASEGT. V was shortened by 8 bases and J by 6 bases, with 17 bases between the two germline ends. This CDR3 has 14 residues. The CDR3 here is CASRLPGVGQPQHF. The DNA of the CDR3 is TGTGCCAGCCGCCTCCCCGGGGTCGGTCAGCCCCAGCATTTT.

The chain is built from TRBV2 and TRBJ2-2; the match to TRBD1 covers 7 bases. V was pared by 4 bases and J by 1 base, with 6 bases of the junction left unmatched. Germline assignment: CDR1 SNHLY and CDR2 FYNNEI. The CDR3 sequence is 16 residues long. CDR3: CASSAKGQRNTGELFF. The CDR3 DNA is TGTGCCAGCAGTGCGAAGGGACAGAGGAACACCGGGGAGCTGTTTTTT.

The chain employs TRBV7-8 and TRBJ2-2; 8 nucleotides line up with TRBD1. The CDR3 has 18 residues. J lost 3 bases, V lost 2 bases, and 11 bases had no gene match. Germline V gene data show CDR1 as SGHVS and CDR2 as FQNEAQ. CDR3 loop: CASSLPSRQGRDTGELFF. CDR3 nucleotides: TGTGCCAGCAGCTTACCCTCCCGACAGGGGAGAGACACCGGGGAGCTGTTTTTT.